This T cell receptor beta chain was observed in a study of T cell clones after liver transplantation. Study context: Three of the eight recipients were HCV-positive; the rest had non-autoimmune, non-viral transplant indications. Tolerant meant at least one year fully off immunosuppression without liver enzymes above twice normal. The study, taken as a whole, reports: A significant post-transplant drop in circulating graft-donor-reactive CD4 TCRbeta sequences occurred in most of the 8 subjects. Donor-reactive sequences fell more than third party-reactive ones, suggesting partial deletion.

This clone was counted ten times or more. No antigen is known for it. Germline CDR1 MNHNY, CDR2 SVGAGI (reference sequence). V gave up 0 bases and J gave up 6 bases, with 10 bases separating them. The length of the CDR3 is 14 residues. Using immunoSEQ multiplex PCR, the repertoire was profiled, and TCRdb retains in-frame clones only, with some absent. The sample has 70,000 to 85,000 clones; 80% are singletons. The gene calls are TRBV6-6 and TRBJ2-3; D unresolved. This clonotype was sampled from a human donor who received a liver transplant. The source material was CD4+ T cells from blood, sampled before liver transplant. CDR3 loop: CASSYSDRADTQYF. In DNA, the CDR3 is TGTGCCAGCAGTTACTCCGACCGTGCCGATACGCAGTATTTT.